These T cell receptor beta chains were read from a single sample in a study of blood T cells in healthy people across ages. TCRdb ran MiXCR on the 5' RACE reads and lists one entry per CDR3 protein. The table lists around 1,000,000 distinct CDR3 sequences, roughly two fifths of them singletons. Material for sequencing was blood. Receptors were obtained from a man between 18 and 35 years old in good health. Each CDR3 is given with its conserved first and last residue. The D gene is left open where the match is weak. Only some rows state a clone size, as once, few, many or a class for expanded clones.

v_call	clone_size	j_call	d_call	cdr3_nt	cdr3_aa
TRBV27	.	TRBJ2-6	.	TGTGTCAGTAGTTTACGGAGGGCTGGGGCCAACGTCCTGACTTTC	CVSSLRRAGANVLTF
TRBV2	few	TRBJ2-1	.	TGTGCCAGCAGTCCCACCCTACAGGGTCTTGGGAATGAGCAGTTCTTC	CASSPTLQGLGNEQFF
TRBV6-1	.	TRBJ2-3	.	TGTGCCAGCAGTGAACTCGCAGGGGCCCACACAGATACGCAGTATTTT	CASSELAGAHTDTQYF
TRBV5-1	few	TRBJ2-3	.	TGCGCCAGCAGCTCCCCCGTGGAAGGGTTTAGCACAGATACGCAGTATTTT	CASSSPVEGFSTDTQYF
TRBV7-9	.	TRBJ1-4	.	TGTGCCAGCAGCGTTTCGGGGGCAGGGGATAACGAAAAACTGTTTTTT	CASSVSGAGDNEKLFF
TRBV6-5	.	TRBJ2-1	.	TGTGCCAGCAGTTACGGTAACAATGAGCAGTTCTTC	CASSYGNNEQFF
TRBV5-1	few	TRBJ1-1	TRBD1	TGCGCCAGCAGCGACAGGGCTGAGTCCACTGAAGCTTTCTTT	CASSDRAESTEAFF
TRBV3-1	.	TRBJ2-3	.	TGTGCCAGCAGCCAAGATCTGGACACAGATACGCAGTATTTT	CASSQDLDTDTQYF
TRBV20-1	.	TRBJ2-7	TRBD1	TGCAGTGCTCCCGGGACAGGGGACTTCGAGCAGTACTTC	CSAPGTGDFEQYF
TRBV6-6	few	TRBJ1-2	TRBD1	TGTGCCGGCAGGGGGCGAGACTATGGCTACACCTTC	CAGRGRDYGYTF
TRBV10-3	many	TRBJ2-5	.	TGTGCCATCAGTGAGTCGTTGGGGGAGACCCAGTACTTC	CAISESLGETQYF
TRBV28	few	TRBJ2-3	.	TGTGCCAGCATGCGGTTAAATACAGATACGCAGTATTTT	CASMRLNTDTQYF
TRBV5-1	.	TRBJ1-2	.	TGCGCCAGCAGCGCCTACAGCGTCCCTAACTATGGCTACACCTTC	CASSAYSVPNYGYTF
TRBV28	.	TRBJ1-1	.	TGTGCCAGCAGTCTGGGGGGGCAGGAGGACACTGAAGCTTTCTTT	CASSLGGQEDTEAFF
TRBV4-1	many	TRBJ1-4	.	TGCGCCAGCAGCCAAGAAGGGGACCTTTATAATGAAAAACTGTTTTTT	CASSQEGDLYNEKLFF
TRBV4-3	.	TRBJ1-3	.	TGCGCCAGCAGCCAAGAAATGATTTCTGGAAACACCATATATTTT	CASSQEMISGNTIYF
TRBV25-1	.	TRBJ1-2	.	TGTGCCAGCAGTGAATCGGGGTTTAACTATGGCTACACCTTC	CASSESGFNYGYTF
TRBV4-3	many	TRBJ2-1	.	TGCGCCAGCAGCCAGACGGCGGAGGGCTACTACAATGAGCAGTTCTTC	CASSQTAEGYYNEQFF
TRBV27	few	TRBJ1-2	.	TGTGCCAGCAGTCCCCCCCGGACAGTGCCCTTTCCTTACGGCTACACCTTC	CASSPPRTVPFPYGYTF
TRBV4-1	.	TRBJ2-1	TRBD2	TGCGCCAGCAGCCAAGGTCTAGCGGGGGACAATGAGCAGTTCTTC	CASSQGLAGDNEQFF
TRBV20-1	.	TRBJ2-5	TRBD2	TGCAGTGCTAGAGTCTTCAGCGGGGGGTTAGAGACCCAGTACTTC	CSARVFSGGLETQYF
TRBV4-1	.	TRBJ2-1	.	TGCGCCAGCAGCCCGATGATGGTGCGCTACAATGAGCAGTTCTTC	CASSPMMVRYNEQFF
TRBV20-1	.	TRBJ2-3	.	TGCAGTGCTAGAGAGGGCGGGAACACAGATACGCAGTATTTT	CSAREGGNTDTQYF
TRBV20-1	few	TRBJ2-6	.	TGCAGTGCTAGTCTTCCCTCTGGGGCCAACGTCCTGACTTTC	CSASLPSGANVLTF
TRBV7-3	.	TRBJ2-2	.	TGTGCCAGCAGCCTTCATCGGGGCCCGGGCACCGGGGAGCTGTTTTTT	CASSLHRGPGTGELFF
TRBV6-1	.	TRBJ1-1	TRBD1	TGTGCCAGCCGGCGGTCGGACAGGGTAGCTATACTTTCCATGAACACTGAAGCTTTCTTT	CASRRSDRVAILSMNTEAFF
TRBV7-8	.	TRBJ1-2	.	TGTGCCAGCAGCTCGCGGACGGACCCTTCCTCCCACGGCTACACCTTC	CASSSRTDPSSHGYTF
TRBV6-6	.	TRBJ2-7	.	TGTGCCAGCAGTGCTACACGTTTACTCTACGAGCAGTACTTC	CASSATRLLYEQYF
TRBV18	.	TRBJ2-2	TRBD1	TGTGCCAGCTCACCGGGACAGCTCGAGAACACCGGGGAGCTGTTTTTT	CASSPGQLENTGELFF
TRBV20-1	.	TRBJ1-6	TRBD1	TGCAGTGCTAGAAGGACAGGGAGGAATTCACCCCTCCACTTT	CSARRTGRNSPLHF
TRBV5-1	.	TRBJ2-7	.	TGCGCCAGCAGCTACTTAGAGGCCTACAATGAGCAGTACTTC	CASSYLEAYNEQYF
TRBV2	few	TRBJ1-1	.	TGTGCCAGCAGTGAAATGGGACCGAACACTGAAGCTTTCTTT	CASSEMGPNTEAFF
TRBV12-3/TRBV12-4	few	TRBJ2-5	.	TGTGCCAGCAGTTTCGCATACCAAGAGACCCAGTACTTC	CASSFAYQETQYF
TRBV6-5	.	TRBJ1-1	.	TGTGCCAGCAGAAAGCCGAGTTGGCCCTCGAACACTGAAGCTTTCTTT	CASRKPSWPSNTEAFF
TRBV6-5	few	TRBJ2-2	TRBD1	TGTGCCAGCAGTTACGGGCAGGGGGAAGTCGGGGAGCTGTTTTTT	CASSYGQGEVGELFF
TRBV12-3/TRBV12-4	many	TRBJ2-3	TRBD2	TGTGCCAGCAGTTTCCCGACTAGCGGGGACACAGATACGCAGTATTTT	CASSFPTSGDTDTQYF
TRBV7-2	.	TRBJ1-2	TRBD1	TGTGCCAGCAGCTTAGCGGGACAGGGGGCGATAATGGCCTATGGCTACACCTTC	CASSLAGQGAIMAYGYTF
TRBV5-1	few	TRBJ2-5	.	TGCGCCAGCAGCTTGTCGTATAGCCATCAAGAGACCCAGTACTTC	CASSLSYSHQETQYF
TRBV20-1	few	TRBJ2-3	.	TGCAGTGCTAGGGTTGCGGGTGGAAGAGCTGATACGCAGTATTTT	CSARVAGGRADTQYF
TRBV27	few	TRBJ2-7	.	TGTGCCAGCATGCTCTCCGGGGCCGGTGAGCAGTACTTC	CASMLSGAGEQYF
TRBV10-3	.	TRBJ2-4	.	TGTGCCATCAGTGAGCCGGCACAGGGACTAGCCAAAAACATTCAGTACTTC	CAISEPAQGLAKNIQYF
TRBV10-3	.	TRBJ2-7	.	TGTGCCATCAGTGAACTAGGAGCGAGGGAGCAGTACTTC	CAISELGAREQYF
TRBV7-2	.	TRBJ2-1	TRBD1	TGTGCCAGCAGCCGAACGGGACAGCACGGCAATGAGCAGTTCTTC	CASSRTGQHGNEQFF